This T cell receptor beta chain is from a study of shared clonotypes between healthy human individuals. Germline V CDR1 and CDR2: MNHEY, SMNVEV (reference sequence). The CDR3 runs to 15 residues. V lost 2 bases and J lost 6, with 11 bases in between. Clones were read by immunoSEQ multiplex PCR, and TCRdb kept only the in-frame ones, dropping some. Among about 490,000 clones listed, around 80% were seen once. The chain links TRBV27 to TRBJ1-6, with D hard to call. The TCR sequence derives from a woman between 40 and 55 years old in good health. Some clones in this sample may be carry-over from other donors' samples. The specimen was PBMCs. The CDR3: CASSLGSGFNSPLHF. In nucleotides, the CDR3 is TGTGCCAGCAGTTTAGGGTCTGGGTTTAATTCACCCCTCCACTTT.